This is a list of T cell receptor beta chains from one sample in a study of molecular identifiers for immune sequencing clone quantification. Using its own MiXCR run on the PCR reads, TCRdb lists one record per CDR3 protein. This table holds some 680,000 distinct CDR3 sequences, about 25% found once. Input material: naive CD8+ T cells from blood, with Jurkat cell RNA spiked in. These receptors all stem from a human donor in good health. Some libraries in this study had Jurkat cell RNA spiked in. The CDR3 runs from the conserved cysteine through the conserved F or W. Fields, in order: J gene, V gene, CDR3 protein.

J: TRBJ2-2; V: TRBV7-9; CDR3: CASSLAEGLTGELFF
J: TRBJ2-7; V: TRBV6-2/TRBV6-3; CDR3: CASSYHPGNEQYF
J: TRBJ1-4; V: TRBV7-9; CDR3: CASSESLKGTNEKLFF
J: TRBJ2-7; V: TRBV13; CDR3: CASRLDGTYEQYF
J: TRBJ2-1; V: TRBV4-1; CDR3: CASSVLQGGSYNEQFF
J: TRBJ2-1; V: TRBV7-8; CDR3: CASSRDQGAYNEQFF
J: TRBJ2-7; V: TRBV13; CDR3: CASSPRARSYEQYF
J: TRBJ2-5; V: TRBV14; CDR3: CASSPTYDRRQETQYF
J: TRBJ2-2; V: TRBV19; CDR3: CASSILQGTGELFF
J: TRBJ2-3; V: TRBV12-3/TRBV12-4; CDR3: CASSFFLAGGTDTQYF
J: TRBJ2-7; V: TRBV20-1; CDR3: CRVNQREGLQEQYF
J: TRBJ2-5; V: TRBV7-9; CDR3: CASSPPLGTQKQETQYF
J: TRBJ1-2; V: TRBV3-1; CDR3: CASSPSGQYYGYTF
J: TRBJ2-2; V: TRBV19; CDR3: CASSPELAGELFF
J: TRBJ1-3; V: TRBV25-1; CDR3: CASSEYRATGNTIYF
J: TRBJ2-7; V: TRBV12-3/TRBV12-4; CDR3: CASSLTGANEQYF
J: TRBJ1-1; V: TRBV12-3/TRBV12-4; CDR3: CASSFISAEAFF
J: TRBJ2-5; V: TRBV13; CDR3: CASSSKFGTGVRETQYF
J: TRBJ2-1; V: TRBV6-2/TRBV6-3; CDR3: CASRIAGGHNEQFF
J: TRBJ2-1; V: TRBV29-1; CDR3: CSGRTTDWNEQFF
J: TRBJ2-4; V: TRBV12-3/TRBV12-4; CDR3: CASTPDSSLAKNIQYF
J: TRBJ1-1; V: TRBV7-9; CDR3: CASLRPLGNTEAFF
J: TRBJ2-7; V: TRBV29-1; CDR3: CSAVQGYEQYF
J: TRBJ2-3; V: TRBV3-1; CDR3: CASSQAPGLAGKVTDTQYF
J: TRBJ2-7; V: TRBV28; CDR3: CASSHWTGTDAYEGYF
J: TRBJ2-7; V: TRBV2; CDR3: CASSEILSYEQYF
J: TRBJ2-3; V: TRBV29-1; CDR3: CSVEVPPGTSTDTQYF
J: TRBJ2-4; V: TRBV7-9; CDR3: CASSLVGLGDIQYF
J: TRBJ2-7; V: TRBV27; CDR3: CASSSQTGFGREQYF
J: TRBJ1-2; V: TRBV27; CDR3: CASSLSYRVKYVDGYTF
J: TRBJ2-7; V: TRBV28; CDR3: CASATRPTYEQYF
J: TRBJ2-7; V: TRBV20-1; CDR3: CSARGGGLYEQYF
J: TRBJ2-7; V: TRBV27; CDR3: CASSLASGASYEQYF
J: TRBJ2-3; V: TRBV7-6; CDR3: CASSPSGSRTDTQYF
J: TRBJ2-3; V: TRBV6-2/TRBV6-3; CDR3: CASERGGLSRADTQYF
J: TRBJ2-7; V: TRBV5-3; CDR3: CASSWGAYPYEQYF
J: TRBJ2-7; V: TRBV28; CDR3: CASRPHPSSYEQYF
J: TRBJ1-2; V: TRBV7-6; CDR3: CASSQWEGDYGYTF
J: TRBJ2-1; V: TRBV20-1; CDR3: CSANQLAGGYNEQFF
J: TRBJ2-7; V: TRBV7-7; CDR3: CASSLDRGSGLLPYEQYF
J: TRBJ2-2; V: TRBV5-1; CDR3: CASSLALTGGQHTGELFF
J: TRBJ2-3; V: TRBV21-1; CDR3: CASMERGVSTQYF
J: TRBJ2-7; V: TRBV6-5; CDR3: CASSRTRVLYGEQYF
J: TRBJ2-7; V: TRBV9; CDR3: CASSVGGDGYEQYF
J: TRBJ2-7; V: TRBV7-9; CDR3: CASSSRDRYEQYF
J: TRBJ2-5; V: TRBV19; CDR3: CASMDRRQETQYF
J: TRBJ1-1; V: TRBV5-1; CDR3: CASSNGQYGPESEAFF
J: TRBJ1-1; V: TRBV6-5; CDR3: CASSYAKGIGNTEAFF
J: TRBJ2-3; V: TRBV27; CDR3: CASSLFGRTTDTQYF
J: TRBJ1-1; V: TRBV6-6; CDR3: CASSYGGPEAFF
J: TRBJ1-1; V: TRBV6-5; CDR3: CASSRGGTNTEAFF
J: TRBJ2-5; V: TRBV9; CDR3: CASSAEGQIQETQYF
J: TRBJ2-3; V: TRBV30; CDR3: CAWSVGADTQYF
J: TRBJ2-1; V: TRBV20-1; CDR3: CSAIENGPRWSEQFF
J: TRBJ2-7; V: TRBV27; CDR3: CASTSRMQGSYEQYF